Included here is one T cell receptor beta chain sequence, with context. Its antigen is still unknown. The sample belongs to a study of identical twins. TCRdb re-derived calls from the 5' RACE reads in MiXCR, one entry per CDR3 protein. The sample carries about 530,000 distinct CDR3 sequences, around 15% recorded once. Findings and limits, study-wide: Out-of-frame beta chain sequences displayed weaker excess sharing between twins. Alpha sequences out of frame and shared by twins had excess low generation probability.

This sample also appeared in a second study, on yellow fever vaccine responses in identical twins. That work states: After vaccination, twins' T cell response reportedly seemed partly convergent, partly personalized.

Sequencing was performed on CD4+ T cells sorted from blood. The receptor was isolated from a woman younger than 30 in good health.

CDR3 sequence (DNA): TGTGCCAGCAGCCGCGACAGGGGGTTCTACAATGAGCAGTTCTTC. Protein sequence: CASSRDRGFYNEQFF. V gene TRBV7-8 combines with J gene TRBJ2-1, with 9 bases aligning to TRBD1. The CDR3 length is 15 residues. Trimming took 5 bases from V and 3 from J; bases not matched to a gene: 5. The V gene's germline CDR1 is SGHVS and CDR2 FQNEAQ.